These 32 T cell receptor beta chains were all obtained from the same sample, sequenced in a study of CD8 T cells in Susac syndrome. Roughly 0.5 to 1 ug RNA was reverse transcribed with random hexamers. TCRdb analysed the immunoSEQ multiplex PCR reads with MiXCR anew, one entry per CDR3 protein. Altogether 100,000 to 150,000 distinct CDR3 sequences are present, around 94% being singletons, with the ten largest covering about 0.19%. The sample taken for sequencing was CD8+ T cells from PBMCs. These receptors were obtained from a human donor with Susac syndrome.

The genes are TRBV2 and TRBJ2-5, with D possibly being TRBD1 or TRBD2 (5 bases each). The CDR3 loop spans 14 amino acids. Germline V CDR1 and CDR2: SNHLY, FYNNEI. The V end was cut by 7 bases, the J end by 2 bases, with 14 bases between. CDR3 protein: CASNPLGEQETQYF. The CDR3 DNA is TGTGCCAGCAACCCACTGGGGGAGCAAGAGACCCAGTACTTC. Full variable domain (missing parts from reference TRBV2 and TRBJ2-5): EPEVTQTPSHQVTQMGQEVILRCVPISNHLYFYWYRQILGQKVEFLVSFYNNEISEKSEIFDDQFSVERPDGSNFTLKIRSTKLEDSAMYFCASNPLGEQETQYFGPGTRLLVL.

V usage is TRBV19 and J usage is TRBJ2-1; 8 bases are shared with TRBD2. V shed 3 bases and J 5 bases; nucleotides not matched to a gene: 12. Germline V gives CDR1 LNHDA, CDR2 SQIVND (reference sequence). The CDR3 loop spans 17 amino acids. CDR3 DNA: TGTGCCAGTAGTATCCCCCTGGGGCGGGAGGCCCACAATGAGCAGTTCTTC. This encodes CASSIPLGREAHNEQFF.

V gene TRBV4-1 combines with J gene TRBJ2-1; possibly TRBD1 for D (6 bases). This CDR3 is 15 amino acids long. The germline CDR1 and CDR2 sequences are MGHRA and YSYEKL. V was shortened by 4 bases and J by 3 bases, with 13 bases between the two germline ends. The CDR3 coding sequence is TGCGCCAGCAGCCTCTCCGGGACAATCTACAATGAGCAGTTCTTC. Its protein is CASSLSGTIYNEQFF.

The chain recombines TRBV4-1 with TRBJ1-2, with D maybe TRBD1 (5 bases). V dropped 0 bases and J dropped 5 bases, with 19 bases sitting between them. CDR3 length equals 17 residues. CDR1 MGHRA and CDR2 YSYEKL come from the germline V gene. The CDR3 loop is CASSQDDPGRGSYGYTF. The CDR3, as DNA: TGCGCCAGCAGCCAAGATGATCCAGGGAGGGGTAGTTATGGCTACACCTTC.

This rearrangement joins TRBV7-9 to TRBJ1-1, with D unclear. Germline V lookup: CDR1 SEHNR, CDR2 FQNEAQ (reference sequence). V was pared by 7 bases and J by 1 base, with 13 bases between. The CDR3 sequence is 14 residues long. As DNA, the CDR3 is TGTGCCAGCACCATTACGTCAGGGAACACTGAAGCTTTCTTT. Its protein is CASTITSGNTEAFF.

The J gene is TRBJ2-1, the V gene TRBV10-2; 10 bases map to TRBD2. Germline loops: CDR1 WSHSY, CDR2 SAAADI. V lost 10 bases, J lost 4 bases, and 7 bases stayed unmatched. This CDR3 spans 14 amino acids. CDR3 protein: CATALLAGYNEQFF. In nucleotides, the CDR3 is TGCGCCACCGCCTTACTAGCGGGATACAATGAGCAGTTCTTC.

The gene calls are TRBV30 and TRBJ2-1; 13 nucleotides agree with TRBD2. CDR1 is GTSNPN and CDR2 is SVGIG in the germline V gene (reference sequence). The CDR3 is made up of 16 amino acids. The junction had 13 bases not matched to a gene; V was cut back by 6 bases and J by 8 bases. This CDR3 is CACHPLAGGSWDEQFF. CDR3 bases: TGTGCCTGCCACCCACTAGCGGGAGGGTCCTGGGATGAGCAGTTCTTC.

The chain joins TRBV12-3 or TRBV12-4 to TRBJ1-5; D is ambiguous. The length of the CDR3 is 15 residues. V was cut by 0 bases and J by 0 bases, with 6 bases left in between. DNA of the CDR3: TGTGCCAGCAGTTTAGCCGGGGATAGCAATCAGCCCCAGCATTTT. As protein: CASSLAGDSNQPQHF.

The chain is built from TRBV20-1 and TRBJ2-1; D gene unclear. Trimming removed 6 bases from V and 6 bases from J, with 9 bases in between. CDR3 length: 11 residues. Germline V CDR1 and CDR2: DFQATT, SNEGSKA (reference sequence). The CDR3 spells CSAALSNEQFF. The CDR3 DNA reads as TGCAGTGCGGCCCTCTCCAATGAGCAGTTCTTC.

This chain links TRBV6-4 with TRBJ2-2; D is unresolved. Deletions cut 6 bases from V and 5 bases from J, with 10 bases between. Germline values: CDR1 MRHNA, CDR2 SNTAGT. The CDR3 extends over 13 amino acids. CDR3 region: CASRKGETGELFF. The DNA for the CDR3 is TGTGCCAGCAGGAAGGGTGAAACCGGGGAGCTGTTTTTT.

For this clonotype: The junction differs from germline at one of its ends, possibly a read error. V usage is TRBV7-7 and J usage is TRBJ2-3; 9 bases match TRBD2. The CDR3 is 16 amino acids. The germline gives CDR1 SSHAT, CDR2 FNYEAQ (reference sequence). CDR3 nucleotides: TGTGCTAGCAGCTTAGGTAGCGGGGGAGCACAAGATACGCAGTATTTT. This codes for CASSLGSGGAQDTQYF.

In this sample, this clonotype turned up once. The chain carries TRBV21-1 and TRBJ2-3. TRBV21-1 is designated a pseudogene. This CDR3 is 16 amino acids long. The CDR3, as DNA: TGTGCCAGCAGCAAAGGGCCTTGGACACCCACAGATACGCAGTATTTT. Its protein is CASSKGPWTPTDTQYF.

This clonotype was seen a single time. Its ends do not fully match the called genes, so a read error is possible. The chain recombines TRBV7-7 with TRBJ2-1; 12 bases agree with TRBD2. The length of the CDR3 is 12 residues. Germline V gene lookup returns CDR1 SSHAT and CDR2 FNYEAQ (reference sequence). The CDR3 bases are TGTGCTAGCAGCGGGACTAGCGGGGAGCAGTTCTTC. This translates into CASSGTSGEQFF.

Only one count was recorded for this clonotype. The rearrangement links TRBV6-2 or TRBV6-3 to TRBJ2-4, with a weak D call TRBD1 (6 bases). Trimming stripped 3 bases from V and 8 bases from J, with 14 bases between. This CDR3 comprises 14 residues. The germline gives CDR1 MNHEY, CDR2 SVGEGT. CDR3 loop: CASSYSPEGDIQYF. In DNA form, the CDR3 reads TGTGCCAGCAGTTATTCCCCCGAGGGGGACATTCAGTACTTC.

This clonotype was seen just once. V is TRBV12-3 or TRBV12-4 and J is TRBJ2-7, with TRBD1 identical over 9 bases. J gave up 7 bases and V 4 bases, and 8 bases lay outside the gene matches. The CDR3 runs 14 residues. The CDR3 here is CASSSQGAQGEQYF. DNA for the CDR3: TGTGCCAGCAGTTCACAGGGGGCACAAGGGGAGCAGTACTTC.

The CDR3 reads CASSTPVLDNEKLFF. The CDR3 region has the DNA TGCGCCAGCAGCACTCCGGTACTGGATAATGAAAAACTGTTTTTT. V is TRBV4-1 and J is TRBJ1-4; the D is unclear. The V gene's germline CDR1 is MGHRA and CDR2 YSYEKL. Deletions cut 5 bases from V and 4 bases from J, with 14 bases between. There are 15 residues in the CDR3.

CDR3 bases: TGTGCCAGCAGCCAAGAGTCCAGCTATGGCTACACCTTC. This gives the protein CASSQESSYGYTF. The chain uses TRBV14 and TRBJ1-2; D unresolved. Germline lookup yields CDR1 SGHDN and CDR2 FVKESK. V lost 0 bases and J 4 bases, leaving 6 bases between the germline ends. This CDR3 is built from 13 residues.

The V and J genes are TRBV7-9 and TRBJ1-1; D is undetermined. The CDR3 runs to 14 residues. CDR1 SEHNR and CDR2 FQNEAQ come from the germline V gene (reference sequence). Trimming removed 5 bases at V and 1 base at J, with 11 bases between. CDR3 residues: CASSPSPGNTEAFF. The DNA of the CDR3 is TGTGCCAGCAGCCCCTCCCCGGGGAACACTGAAGCTTTCTTT.

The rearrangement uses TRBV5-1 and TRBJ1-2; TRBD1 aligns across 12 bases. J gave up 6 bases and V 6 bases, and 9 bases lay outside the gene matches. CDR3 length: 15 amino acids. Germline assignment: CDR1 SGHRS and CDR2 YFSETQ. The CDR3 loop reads CASKPGTGGVDGYTF. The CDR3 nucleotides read TGCGCCAGCAAACCCGGGACAGGGGGCGTGGATGGCTACACCTTC.

CDR3 protein: CASSVGQGASQPQHF. CDR3 coding DNA: TGTGCCAGCAGTGTGGGACAGGGGGCGAGTCAGCCCCAGCATTTT. V usage is TRBV12-3 or TRBV12-4 and J usage is TRBJ1-5; 12 bases fit TRBD1. Trimming at V came to 5 bases and at J to 6 bases, leaving 5 bases not matched to a gene. The CDR3 has 15 amino acids.

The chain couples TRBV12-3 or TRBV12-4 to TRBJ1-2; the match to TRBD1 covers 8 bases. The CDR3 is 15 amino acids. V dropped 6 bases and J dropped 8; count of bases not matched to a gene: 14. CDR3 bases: TGTGCCAGCAGCCAAGACAGGGGAGTTTCCTGGGGCTACACCTTC. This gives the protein CASSQDRGVSWGYTF.

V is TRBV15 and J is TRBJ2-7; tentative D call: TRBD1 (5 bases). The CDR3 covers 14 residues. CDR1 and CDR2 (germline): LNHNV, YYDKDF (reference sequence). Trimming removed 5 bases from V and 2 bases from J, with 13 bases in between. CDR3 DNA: TGTGCCACCAGCCGACCGACAGATACCTACGAGCAGTACTTC. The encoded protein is CATSRPTDTYEQYF.

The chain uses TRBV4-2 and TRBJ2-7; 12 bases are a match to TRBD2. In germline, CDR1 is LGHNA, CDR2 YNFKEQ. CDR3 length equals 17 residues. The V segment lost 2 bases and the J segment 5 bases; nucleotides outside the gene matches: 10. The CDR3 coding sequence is TGTGCCAGCAGCCAACTAGCGGGGGGGCTAGTTGAGAACGAGCAGTACTTC. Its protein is CASSQLAGGLVENEQYF.

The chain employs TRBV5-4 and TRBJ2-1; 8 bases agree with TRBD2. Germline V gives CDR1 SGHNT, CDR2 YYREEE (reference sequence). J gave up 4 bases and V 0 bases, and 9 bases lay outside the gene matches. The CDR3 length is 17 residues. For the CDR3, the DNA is TGTGCCAGCAGCTTGGAACTAGCGGCCCTCCAATACAATGAGCAGTTCTTC. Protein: CASSLELAALQYNEQFF.

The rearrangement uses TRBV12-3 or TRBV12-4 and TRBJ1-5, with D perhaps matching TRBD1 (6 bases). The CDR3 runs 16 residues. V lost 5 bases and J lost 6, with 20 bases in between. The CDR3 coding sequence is TGTGCCAGCAGTCTAGGGGGGAGGGACGTTGCTCAGCCCCAGCATTTT. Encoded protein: CASSLGGRDVAQPQHF.

The CDR3 coding sequence is TGCGCCAGCAGCTTGGCCGGGACAGTTTTGACCGAAAAACTGTTTTTT. Protein sequence: CASSLAGTVLTEKLFF. V is TRBV5-1 and J is TRBJ1-4; 7 bases line up with TRBD1. V gave up 0 bases and J gave up 8 bases; unmatched junction bases: 10. Per the germline V gene, CDR1 is SGHRS and CDR2 is YFSETQ. This CDR3 is built from 16 residues.

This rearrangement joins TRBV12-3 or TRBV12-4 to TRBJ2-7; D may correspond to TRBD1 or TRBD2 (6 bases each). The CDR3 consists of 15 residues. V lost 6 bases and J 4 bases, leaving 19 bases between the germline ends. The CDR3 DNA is TGTGCCAGCAGCCCTCTGGGGGGCCAAACTTACGAGCAGTACTTC. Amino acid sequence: CASSPLGGQTYEQYF.

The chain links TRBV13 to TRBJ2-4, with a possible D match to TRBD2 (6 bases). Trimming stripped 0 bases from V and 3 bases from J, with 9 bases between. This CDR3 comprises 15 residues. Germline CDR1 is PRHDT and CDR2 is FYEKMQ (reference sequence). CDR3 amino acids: CASSLGGGGKNIQYF. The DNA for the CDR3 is TGTGCCAGCAGCTTAGGGGGGGGTGGCAAAAACATTCAGTACTTC.

CDR3 sequence: CASSKWQGAYEQYF. DNA of the CDR3: TGTGCCAGTAGCAAGTGGCAGGGGGCCTACGAGCAGTACTTC. The rearrangement uses TRBV19 and TRBJ2-7; TRBD1 agrees at 7 bases. The ends lost 6 bases at V and 2 bases at J; junction bases unmatched: 7. The germline V gene encodes CDR1 LNHDA and CDR2 SQIVND (reference sequence). This CDR3 is built from 14 residues.

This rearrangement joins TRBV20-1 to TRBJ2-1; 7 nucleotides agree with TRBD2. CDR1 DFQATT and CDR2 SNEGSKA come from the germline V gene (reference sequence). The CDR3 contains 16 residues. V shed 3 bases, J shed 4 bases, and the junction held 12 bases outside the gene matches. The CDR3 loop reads CSASGGITSGYNEQFF. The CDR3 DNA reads TGCAGTGCTAGCGGGGGGATAACTAGTGGGTACAATGAGCAGTTCTTC.

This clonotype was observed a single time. The CDR3 coding sequence is TGTGCCAGCAGTGATCCAGGGGATAATTCACCCCTCCACTTT. This translates into CASSDPGDNSPLHF. The genes are TRBV2 and TRBJ1-6, with D possibly being TRBD1 (6 bases). V dropped 3 bases and J dropped 5 bases, with 8 bases sitting between them. The length of the CDR3 is 14 residues. The germline V gene has CDR1 SNHLY and CDR2 FYNNEI. The full variable domain, its missing parts supplied by reference TRBV2 and TRBJ1-6, is EPEVTQTPSHQVTQMGQEVILRCVPISNHLYFYWYRQILGQKVEFLVSFYNNEISEKSEIFDDQFSVERPDGSNFTLKIRSTKLEDSAMYFCASSDPGDNSPLHFGNGTRLTVT.

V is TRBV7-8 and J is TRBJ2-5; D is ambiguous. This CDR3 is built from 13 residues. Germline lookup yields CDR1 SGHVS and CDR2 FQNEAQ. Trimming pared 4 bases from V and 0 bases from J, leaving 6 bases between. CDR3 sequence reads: CASSSRDQETQYF. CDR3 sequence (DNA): TGTGCCAGCAGCTCACGGGACCAAGAGACCCAGTACTTC. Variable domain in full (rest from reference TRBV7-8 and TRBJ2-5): GAGVSQSPRYKVAKRGQDVALRCDPISGHVSLFWYQQALGQGPEFLTYFQNEAQLDKSGLPSDRFFAERPEGSVSTLKIQRTQQEDSAVYLCASSSRDQETQYFGPGTRLLVL.